What follows are 12 T cell receptor beta chains derived from one specimen sequenced in a study of Graves' ophthalmopathy and Graves' hyperthyroidism. As the template, RNA transcripts were used to amplify TCR beta CDR3 regions. First-round RT-PCR relied on HTBI primers, and a second-round multiplex PCR came next. A single record per CDR3 protein comes from TCRdb applying MiXCR to the multiplex PCR reads. The sample consists of some 360,000 distinct CDR3 sequences, 17% of them appearing once. The specimen sequenced was peripheral blood. All receptors derive from an adult woman with stable Graves' hyperthyroidism.

This clonotype occurred many times. This chain uses TRBV6-5 with TRBJ2-2; no clear D. CDR1 is MNHEY and CDR2 is SVGAGI in the germline V gene. Trimming left V 0 bases short and J 7 bases short, with 9 bases between. The CDR3 length is 14 residues. In nucleotides, the CDR3 is TGTGCCAGCAGTTACTCAACACCCGGCGGGGAGCTGTTTTTT. Encoded protein: CASSYSTPGGELFF.

This clonotype was found many times. CDR3 amino acids: CASSVGANYGYTF. CDR3 coding DNA: TGTGCCAGCAGTGTTGGGGCCAACTATGGCTACACCTTC. V and J are TRBV27 and TRBJ1-2; TRBD1 is a possible D gene (5 bases). CDR3 size: 13 residues. V lost 5 bases and J 2 bases, leaving 9 bases between the germline ends. Germline CDR1 reads MNHEY; CDR2 reads SMNVEV (reference sequence).

This clonotype was found a few times. The gene calls are TRBV7-3 and TRBJ2-2; D perhaps matches TRBD1 (5 bases). The ends were cut back, 4 bases at V and 9 bases at J, with 9 bases in the middle. The CDR3 has 12 residues. Looked up from germline, CDR1 is SGHTA and CDR2 is FQGTGA. CDR3 sequence (DNA): TGTGCCAGCAGCTCAACAGGACGGGAGCTGTTTTTT. It encodes CASSSTGRELFF. Supplemented by reference TRBV7-3 and TRBJ2-2, the full variable domain reads GAGVSQTPSNKVTEKGKYVELRCDPISGHTALYWYRQSLGQGPEFLIYFQGTGAADDSGLPNDRFFAVRPEGSVSTLKIQRTERGDSAVYLCASSSTGRELFFGEGSRLTVL.

This clonotype was found many times. The chain joins TRBV28 to TRBJ1-2; 8 positions match TRBD1. J gave up 4 bases and V 4 bases, and 8 bases lay outside the gene matches. The CDR3 spans 15 residues. From germline, CDR1 is MDHEN and CDR2 SYDVKM. The CDR3 sequence is CASSYRGGPSYGYTF. The CDR3 bases are TGTGCCAGCAGTTACAGGGGGGGCCCTAGCTATGGCTACACCTTC.

This clonotype has at least ten counts. The chain uses TRBV12-3 or TRBV12-4 and TRBJ2-7, with D perhaps TRBD1 (5 bases). The ends were cut back, 5 bases at V and 0 bases at J, with 20 bases in the middle. There are 17 residues in the CDR3. The CDR3 loop is CASSLRFGGGHSYEQYF. In DNA form, the CDR3 reads TGTGCCAGCAGTCTCCGGTTTGGTGGCGGACACTCCTACGAGCAGTACTTC.

This clonotype was counted at least ten times. This chain's CDR3 is CASSPRQSSTYEQYF. CDR3 bases: TGCGCCAGCAGCCCGAGACAGTCATCCACCTACGAGCAGTACTTC. V is TRBV4-3 and J is TRBJ2-7; maybe TRBD1 (5 bases). The CDR3 covers 15 residues. The germline V and J ends were trimmed by 4 bases and 2 bases, with 15 bases remaining between them. The V gene's germline CDR1 is LGHNA and CDR2 YSLEER.

This clonotype came up many times. V usage is TRBV28 and J usage is TRBJ2-7; possibly TRBD1 for D (5 bases). CDR1 is MDHEN, CDR2 SYDVKM, per germline. The CDR3 runs 12 residues. V lost 9 bases to trimming and J lost 5 bases, with 14 bases between them. This CDR3 is CASTQGSNEQYF. In DNA form, the CDR3 reads TGTGCCAGTACCCAGGGTTCGAACGAGCAGTACTTC.

The J gene is TRBJ1-2, the V gene TRBV7-2; TRBD1 agrees at 7 bases. Looked up from germline, CDR1 is SGHTA and CDR2 is FQGNSA. J was trimmed by 7 bases and V by 0 bases; bases with no gene match: 11. The CDR3 is 16 residues long. In DNA, the CDR3 is TGTGCCAGCAGCTTAGCACTACTAACAGGGGCAGGTGGCTACACCTTC. Translated, it gives CASSLALLTGAGGYTF.

This clonotype was seen repeatedly, ten times or more. J is TRBJ1-1 and V is TRBV11-2; the D is unclear. The CDR3 is 12 amino acids. Trimming stripped 5 bases from V and 8 bases from J, with 12 bases between. CDR1 and CDR2 from the germline V gene are SGHAT and FQNNGV. The CDR3 loop is CASSPILNEAFF. DNA for the CDR3: TGTGCCAGCAGCCCCATACTTAACGAAGCTTTCTTT. Drawing the rest from reference TRBV11-2 and TRBJ1-1, the complete variable domain is EAGVAQSPRYKIIEKRQSVAFWCNPISGHATLYWYQQILGQGPKLLIQFQNNGVVDDSQLPKDRFSAERLKGVDSTLKIQPAKLEDSAVYLCASSPILNEAFFGQGTRLTVV.

The sample holds many counts of this clonotype. The rearrangement uses TRBV7-3 and TRBJ2-5, with D possibly being TRBD1 (7 bases). Germline lookup yields CDR1 SGHTA and CDR2 FQGTGA. This CDR3 contains 15 residues. The V end was cut by 2 bases, the J end by 4 bases, with 14 bases between. For the CDR3, the DNA is TGTGCCAGCAGCTTAGGTCACAGGGGAGGAGAGACCCAGTACTTC. This sequence encodes CASSLGHRGGETQYF.

This clonotype was found many times. The V and J genes are TRBV2 and TRBJ1-1; 7 bases line up with TRBD1. The V segment lost 7 bases and the J segment 6 bases; nucleotides outside the gene matches: 20. CDR1 is SNHLY, CDR2 FYNNEI, per germline. This CDR3 has 17 residues. The CDR3 here is CASNPGGVGRRGSEAFF. DNA of the CDR3: TGTGCCAGCAACCCAGGGGGAGTTGGGAGGAGGGGTTCTGAAGCTTTCTTT. Filled out from reference TRBV2 and TRBJ1-1, the complete variable domain reads EPEVTQTPSHQVTQMGQEVILRCVPISNHLYFYWYRQILGQKVEFLVSFYNNEISEKSEIFDDQFSVERPDGSNFTLKIRSTKLEDSAMYFCASNPGGVGRRGSEAFFGQGTRLTVV.

This clonotype appeared many times. The CDR3: CASGVRLVPRDEQYF. The CDR3, as DNA: TGTGCCAGCGGAGTCAGGCTAGTTCCTCGGGACGAGCAGTACTTC. V gene TRBV6-1 combines with J gene TRBJ2-7; no reliable D call. Germline values: CDR1 MNHNS, CDR2 SASEGT. V dropped 8 bases and J dropped 5 bases, with 22 bases sitting between them. CDR3 length equals 15 residues.